Shown below are 13 T cell receptor beta chains from a single sample sequenced in a study of blood T cell repertoires in COVID-19. Profiling relied on immunoSEQ multiplex PCR, and the TCRdb table lists in-frame clones only, not all of them. The data hold hundreds of thousands of clones, with around 88% observed a single time. Sequencing was performed on peripheral blood. The receptor source for this set is a woman aged 25 to 39 with COVID-19, enrolled during active disease.

The J gene is TRBJ2-5, the V gene TRBV5-6, with 7 positions matching TRBD1. The junction had 10 bases not matched to a gene; V was cut back by 2 bases and J by 12 bases. CDR1 and CDR2 (germline): SGHDT, YYEEEE. CDR3 length equals 13 residues. The CDR3 is CASSLNAQGPEYF. DNA of the CDR3: TGTGCCAGCAGCTTAAACGCACAGGGGCCCGAGTACTTC.

V is TRBV5-1 and J is TRBJ2-2; D is possibly TRBD2 (5 bases). Trimming removed 0 bases at V and 0 bases at J, with 6 bases between. The CDR3 consists of 15 residues. The germline V gene has CDR1 SGHRS and CDR2 YFSETQ. The CDR3 loop is CASSLVEANTGELFF. The CDR3 region has the DNA TGCGCCAGCAGCTTGGTGGAGGCGAACACCGGGGAGCTGTTTTTT. Combining the CDR3 with reference TRBV5-1 and TRBJ2-2 gives the whole variable domain KAGVTQTPRYLIKTRGQQVTLSCSPISGHRSVSWYQQTPGQGLQFLFEYFSETQRNKGNFPGRFSGRQFSNSRSEMNVSTLELGDSALYLCASSLVEANTGELFFGEGSRLTVL.

The chain employs TRBV7-2 and TRBJ2-3; D is possibly TRBD2 (6 bases). Germline V gene sequence: CDR1 SGHTA, CDR2 FQGNSA. This CDR3 spans 14 amino acids. The V end was cut by 1 base, the J end by 8 bases, with 13 bases between. Here the CDR3 DNA reads TGTGCCAGCAGCTTAGGCGGGGATCTATCTACGCAGTATTTT. It specifies CASSLGGDLSTQYF.

This clone has only one observation. The V call is TRBV9, the J call TRBJ1-3; D is uncertain. CDR1 is SGDLS, CDR2 YYNGEE, per germline. This CDR3 spans 16 amino acids. The V end was cut by 3 bases, the J end by 0 bases, with 13 bases between. CDR3 nucleotides: TGTGCCAGCAGCGGAGGAGGTCGGGGCTCTGGAAACACCATATATTTT. This translates into CASSGGGRGSGNTIYF.

The genes are TRBV5-1 and TRBJ2-1, with 9 bases aligning to TRBD2. The V segment lost 2 bases and the J segment 2 bases; nucleotides outside the gene matches: 5. The CDR3 consists of 16 residues. Germline CDR1 and CDR2: SGHRS and YFSETQ. Here the CDR3 DNA reads TGCGCCAGCAGCTTTTCAGCGGGAGGCCCCTACAATGAGCAGTTCTTC. Protein sequence: CASSFSAGGPYNEQFF.

The chain links TRBV6-5 to TRBJ2-1; D may be TRBD2 (6 bases). The germline CDR1 and CDR2 sequences are MNHEY and SVGAGI. V was shortened by 4 bases and J by 7 bases, with 14 bases between the two germline ends. This CDR3 contains 14 residues. CDR3 loop: CASSLWDSSNEQFF. The CDR3 nucleotides are TGTGCCAGCAGTTTATGGGACTCTTCGAATGAGCAGTTCTTC.

The V and J genes are TRBV4-3 and TRBJ1-2; D uncertain. Trimming shortened V by 1 base and J by 4 bases, and 10 bases separated the two germline ends. In germline, CDR1 is LGHNA, CDR2 YSLEER. The CDR3 runs to 14 residues. As DNA, the CDR3 is TGCGCCAGCAGCCAAGTGCACAGTTCCTATGGCTACACCTTC. Protein: CASSQVHSSYGYTF.

This chain links TRBV5-1 with TRBJ2-2; TRBD2 agrees at 7 bases. Germline trimming cut 1 base from V and 7 bases from J; bases unmatched to any gene: 7. The CDR3 extends over 15 amino acids. From germline, CDR1 is SGHRS and CDR2 YFSETQ. CDR3 nucleotides: TGCGCCAGCAGCTTGAGGTCAAGCGGGGTCGGGGAGCTGTTTTTT. Translating it yields CASSLRSSGVGELFF. Variable domain in full (rest from reference TRBV5-1 and TRBJ2-2): KAGVTQTPRYLIKTRGQQVTLSCSPISGHRSVSWYQQTPGQGLQFLFEYFSETQRNKGNFPGRFSGRQFSNSRSEMNVSTLELGDSALYLCASSLRSSGVGELFFGEGSRLTVL.

The chain employs TRBV6-5 and TRBJ1-4; no definite D call. The CDR3 runs to 13 residues. CDR1 and CDR2 from the germline V gene are MNHEY and SVGAGI. V lost 0 bases, J lost 8 bases, and 7 bases lay in between. The CDR3 region has the DNA TGTGCCAGCAGTTACTCGAGCGGGGAAAAACTGTTTTTT. This codes for CASSYSSGEKLFF.

The chain uses TRBV3-1 (or the pseudogene TRBV3-2) and TRBJ2-5; possible D gene TRBD2, 7 bases. Germline-derived CDR1 and CDR2 are LGHDT and YNNKEL (reference sequence). This CDR3 comprises 16 residues. Trimming took off 4 bases at V and 4 bases at J, with 19 bases between the two ends. DNA for the CDR3: TGTGCCAGCAGCCTCGGGGGCGGGAGTCGGGGAGAGACCCAGTACTTC. Amino acid sequence: CASSLGGGSRGETQYF.

In this sample, this clone turned up once. The chain employs TRBV5-4 and TRBJ2-3; tentatively, D is TRBD2 (6 bases). Trimming removed 3 bases at V and 6 bases at J, with 11 bases between. Germline CDR1 and CDR2: SGHNT and YYREEE (reference sequence). CDR3 length equals 13 residues. The CDR3 coding sequence is TGTGCCAGCAGCTCCGTCGGGGGTGATACGCAGTATTTT. Translation gives CASSSVGGDTQYF.

V and J are TRBV12-3 or TRBV12-4 and TRBJ2-2, with D hard to call. The CDR3 has 12 amino acids. The V end lost 6 bases, the J end lost 6 bases, and 8 bases lay between the germline ends. The CDR3 region has the DNA TGTGCCAGCAGATCCCCGGCCGGGGAGCTGTTTTTT. This encodes CASRSPAGELFF.

The chain has TRBV29-1 and TRBJ2-1, with no clear D. Germline V gene data show CDR1 as SQVTM and CDR2 as ANQGSEA. There are 11 residues in the CDR3. V dropped 6 bases and J dropped 9 bases, with 12 bases sitting between them. In DNA form, the CDR3 reads TGCAGCGTGCCGTCCCGACTTGAGCAGTTCTTC. Its translation is CSVPSRLEQFF.